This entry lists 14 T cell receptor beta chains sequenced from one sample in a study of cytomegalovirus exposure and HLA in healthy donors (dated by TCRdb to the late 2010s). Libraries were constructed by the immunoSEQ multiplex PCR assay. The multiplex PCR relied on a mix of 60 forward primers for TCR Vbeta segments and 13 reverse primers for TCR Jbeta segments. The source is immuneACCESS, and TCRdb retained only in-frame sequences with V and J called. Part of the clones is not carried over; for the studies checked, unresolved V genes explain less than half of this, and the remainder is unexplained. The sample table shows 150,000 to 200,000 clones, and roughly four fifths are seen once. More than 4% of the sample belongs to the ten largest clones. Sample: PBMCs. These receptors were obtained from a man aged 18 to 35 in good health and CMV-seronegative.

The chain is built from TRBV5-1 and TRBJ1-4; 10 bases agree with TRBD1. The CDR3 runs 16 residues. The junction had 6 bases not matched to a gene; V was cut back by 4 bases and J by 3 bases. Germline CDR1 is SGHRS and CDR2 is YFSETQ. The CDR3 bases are TGCGCCAGCAGCCCCGGACAGGGGGGAGCTAATGAAAAACTGTTTTTT. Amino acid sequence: CASSPGQGGANEKLFF. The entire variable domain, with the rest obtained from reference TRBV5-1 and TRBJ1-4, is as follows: KAGVTQTPRYLIKTRGQQVTLSCSPISGHRSVSWYQQTPGQGLQFLFEYFSETQRNKGNFPGRFSGRQFSNSRSEMNVSTLELGDSALYLCASSPGQGGANEKLFFGSGTQLSVL.

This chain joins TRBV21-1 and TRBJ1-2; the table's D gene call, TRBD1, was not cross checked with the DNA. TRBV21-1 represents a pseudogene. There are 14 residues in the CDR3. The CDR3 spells CASSKGRDGSGYTF. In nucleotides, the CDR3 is TGTGCCAGCAGCAAAGGCAGGGATGGAAGTGGCTACACCTTC.

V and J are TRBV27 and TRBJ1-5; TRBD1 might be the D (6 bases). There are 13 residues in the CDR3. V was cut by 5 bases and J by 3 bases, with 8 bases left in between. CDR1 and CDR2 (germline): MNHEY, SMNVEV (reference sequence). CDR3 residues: CASSDRINQPQHF. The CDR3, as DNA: TGTGCCAGCAGTGACAGGATCAATCAGCCCCAGCATTTT.

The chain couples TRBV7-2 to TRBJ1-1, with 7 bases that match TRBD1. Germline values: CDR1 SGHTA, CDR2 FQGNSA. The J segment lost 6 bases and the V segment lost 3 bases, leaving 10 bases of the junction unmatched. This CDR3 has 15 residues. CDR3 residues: CASSFRSAGTAEAFF. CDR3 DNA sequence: TGTGCCAGCAGCTTCCGTAGCGCAGGGACAGCTGAAGCTTTCTTT.

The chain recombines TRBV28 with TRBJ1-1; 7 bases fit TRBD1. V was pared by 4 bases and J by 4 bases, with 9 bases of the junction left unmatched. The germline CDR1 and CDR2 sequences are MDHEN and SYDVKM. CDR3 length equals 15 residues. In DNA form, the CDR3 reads TGTGCCAGCAGTTGGAGGGGGCGGCCGCGCACTGAAGCTTTCTTT. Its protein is CASSWRGRPRTEAFF. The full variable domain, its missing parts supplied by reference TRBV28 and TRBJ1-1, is DVKVTQSSRYLVKRTGEKVFLECVQDMDHENMFWYRQDPGLGLRLIYFSYDVKMKEKGDIPEGYSVSREKKERFSLILESASTNQTSMYLCASSWRGRPRTEAFFGQGTRLTVV.

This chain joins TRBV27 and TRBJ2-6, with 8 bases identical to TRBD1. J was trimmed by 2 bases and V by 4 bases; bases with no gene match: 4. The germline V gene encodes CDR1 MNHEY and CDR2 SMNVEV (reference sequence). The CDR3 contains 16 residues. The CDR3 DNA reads TGTGCCAGCAGTTCAACGACAGGGGCTGGGGCCAACGTCCTGACTTTC. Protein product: CASSSTTGAGANVLTF.

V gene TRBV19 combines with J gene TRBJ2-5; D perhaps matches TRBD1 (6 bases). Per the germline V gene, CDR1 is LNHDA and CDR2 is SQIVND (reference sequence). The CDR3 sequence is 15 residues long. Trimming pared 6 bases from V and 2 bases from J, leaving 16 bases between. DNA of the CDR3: TGTGCCAGTAGCCCAATATCTGGACAGCAAGAGACCCAGTACTTC. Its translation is CASSPISGQQETQYF.

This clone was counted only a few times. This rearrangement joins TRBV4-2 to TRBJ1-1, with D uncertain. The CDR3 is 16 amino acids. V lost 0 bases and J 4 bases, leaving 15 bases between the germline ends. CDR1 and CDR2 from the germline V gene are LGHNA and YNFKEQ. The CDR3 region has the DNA TGTGCCAGCAGCCAAGATTCATCGGCTCGGGGCACTGAAGCTTTCTTT. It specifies CASSQDSSARGTEAFF.

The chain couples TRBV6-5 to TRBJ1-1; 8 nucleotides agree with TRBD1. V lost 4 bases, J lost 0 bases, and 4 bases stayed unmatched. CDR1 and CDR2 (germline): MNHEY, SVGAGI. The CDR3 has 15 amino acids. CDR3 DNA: TGTGCCAGCAGTTTCACGACAGGGGTGAACACTGAAGCTTTCTTT. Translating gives CASSFTTGVNTEAFF.

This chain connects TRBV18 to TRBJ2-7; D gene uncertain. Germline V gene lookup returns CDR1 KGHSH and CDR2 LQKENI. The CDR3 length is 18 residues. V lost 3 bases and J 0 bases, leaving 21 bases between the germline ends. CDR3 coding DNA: TGTGCCAGCTCACCCGGCGGAACCGCCTCCTTTAGCTCCTACGAGCAGTACTTC. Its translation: CASSPGGTASFSSYEQYF.

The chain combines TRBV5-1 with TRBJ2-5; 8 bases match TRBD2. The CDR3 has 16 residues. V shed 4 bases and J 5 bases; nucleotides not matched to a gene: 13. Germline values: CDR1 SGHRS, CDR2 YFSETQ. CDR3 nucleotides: TGCGCCAGCAGCGGTACTAGCGGCCAAGCACGGGAGACCCAGTACTTC. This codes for CASSGTSGQARETQYF.

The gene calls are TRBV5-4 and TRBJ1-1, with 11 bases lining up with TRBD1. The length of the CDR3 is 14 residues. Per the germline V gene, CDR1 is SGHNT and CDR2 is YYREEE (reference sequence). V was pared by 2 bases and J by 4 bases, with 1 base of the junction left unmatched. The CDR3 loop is CASSLGTGGTEAFF. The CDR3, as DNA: TGTGCCAGCAGCTTAGGGACAGGGGGCACTGAAGCTTTCTTT.

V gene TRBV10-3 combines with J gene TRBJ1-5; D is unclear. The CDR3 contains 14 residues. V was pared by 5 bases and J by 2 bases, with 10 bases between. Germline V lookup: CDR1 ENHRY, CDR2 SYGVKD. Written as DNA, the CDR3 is TGTGCCATCAGTCCAGAGCGGGGCAATCAGCCCCAGCATTTT. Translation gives CAISPERGNQPQHF.

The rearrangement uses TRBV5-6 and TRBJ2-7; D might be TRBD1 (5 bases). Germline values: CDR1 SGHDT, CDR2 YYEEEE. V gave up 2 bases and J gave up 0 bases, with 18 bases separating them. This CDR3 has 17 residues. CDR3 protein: CASSLMQGTPFSYEQYF. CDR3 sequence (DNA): TGTGCCAGCAGCTTAATGCAGGGTACCCCATTCTCCTACGAGCAGTACTTC.